Sequencing of this TCR beta chain was carried out in a study of cytomegalovirus exposure and HLA in healthy donors. Whole-study context: The approximately 720 first-cohort repertoires and the 110 or so validation repertoires shared the same platform, a later analysis reported. The study, taken as a whole, reports: Cytomegalovirus status, reportedly, was diagnosed with high specificity and sensitivity by the classifier. Cytomegalovirus-associated TCR beta chains were listed, numbering around 150.

The V and J ends lost 4 bases and 7 bases, in that order; junction bases with no gene match: 7. CDR1 is SGDLS, CDR2 YYNGEE, per germline. The CDR3 length is 14 residues. TCRdb's copy holds only in-frame clones and misses some; the assay was immunoSEQ multiplex PCR. The sample holds around 140,000 clones, 70% to 90% seen once. Details on this clone: Antigen: not known.

Sequenced material: PBMCs. The source is a man aged 18 to 29 in good health and CMV-seropositive. The rearrangement links TRBV9 to TRBJ2-7; TRBD1 aligns across 11 bases. CDR3 in DNA: TGTGCCAGCAGCACGGGACAGGGGGGCTATGAGCAGTACTTC. Residues: CASSTGQGGYEQYF.